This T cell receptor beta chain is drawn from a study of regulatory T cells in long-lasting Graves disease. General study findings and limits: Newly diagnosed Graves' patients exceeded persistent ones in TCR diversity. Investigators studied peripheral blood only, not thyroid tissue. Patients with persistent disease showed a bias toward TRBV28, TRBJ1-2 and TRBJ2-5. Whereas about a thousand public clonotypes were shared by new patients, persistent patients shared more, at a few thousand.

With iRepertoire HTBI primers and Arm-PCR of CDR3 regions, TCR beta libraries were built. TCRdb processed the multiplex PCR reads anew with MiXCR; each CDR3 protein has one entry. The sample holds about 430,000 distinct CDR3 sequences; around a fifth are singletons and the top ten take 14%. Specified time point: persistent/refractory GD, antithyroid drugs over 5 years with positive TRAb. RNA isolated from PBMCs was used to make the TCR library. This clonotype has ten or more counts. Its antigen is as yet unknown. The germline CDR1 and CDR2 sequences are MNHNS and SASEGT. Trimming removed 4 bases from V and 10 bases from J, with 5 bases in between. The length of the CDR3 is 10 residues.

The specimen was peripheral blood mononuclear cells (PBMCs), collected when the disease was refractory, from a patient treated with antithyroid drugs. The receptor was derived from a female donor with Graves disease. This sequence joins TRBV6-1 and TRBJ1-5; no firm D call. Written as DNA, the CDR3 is TGTGCCAGCAGTGGAGTTCCCCAGCATTTT. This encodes CASSGVPQHF.